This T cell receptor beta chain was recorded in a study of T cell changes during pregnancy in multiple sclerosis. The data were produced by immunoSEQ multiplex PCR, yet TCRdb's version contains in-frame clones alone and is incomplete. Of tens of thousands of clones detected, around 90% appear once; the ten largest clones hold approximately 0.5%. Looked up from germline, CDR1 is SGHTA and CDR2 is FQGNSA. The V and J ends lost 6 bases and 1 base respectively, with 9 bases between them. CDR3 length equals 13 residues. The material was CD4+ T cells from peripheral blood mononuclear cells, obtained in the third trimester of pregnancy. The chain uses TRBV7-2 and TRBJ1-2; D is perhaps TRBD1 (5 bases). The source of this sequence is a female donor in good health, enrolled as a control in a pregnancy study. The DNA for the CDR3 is TGTGCCAGCAGTCGTCAGGGTAACTATGGCTACACCTTC. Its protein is CASSRQGNYGYTF.